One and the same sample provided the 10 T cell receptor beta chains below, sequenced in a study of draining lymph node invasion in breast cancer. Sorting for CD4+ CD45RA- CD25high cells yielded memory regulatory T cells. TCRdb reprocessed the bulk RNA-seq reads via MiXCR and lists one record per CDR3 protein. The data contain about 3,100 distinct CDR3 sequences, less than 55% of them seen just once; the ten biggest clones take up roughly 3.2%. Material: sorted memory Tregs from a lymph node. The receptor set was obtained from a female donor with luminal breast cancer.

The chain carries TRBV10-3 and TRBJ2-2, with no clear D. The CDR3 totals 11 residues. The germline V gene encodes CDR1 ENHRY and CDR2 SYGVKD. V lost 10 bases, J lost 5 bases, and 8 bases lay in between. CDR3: CATQVTGELFF. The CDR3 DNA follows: TGTGCCACCCAGGTGACCGGGGAGCTGTTTTTT.

Here the CDR3 reads CASTPGTGYMNTEAFF. The DNA of the CDR3 is TGTGCCAGCACCCCCGGGACAGGCTACATGAACACTGAAGCTTTCTTT. The chain links TRBV7-2 to TRBJ1-1; TRBD1 agrees at 8 bases. The germline V gene encodes CDR1 SGHTA and CDR2 FQGNSA. This CDR3 comprises 16 residues. V trimming: 7 bases; J trimming: 0 bases; junction bases outside the gene matches: 10.

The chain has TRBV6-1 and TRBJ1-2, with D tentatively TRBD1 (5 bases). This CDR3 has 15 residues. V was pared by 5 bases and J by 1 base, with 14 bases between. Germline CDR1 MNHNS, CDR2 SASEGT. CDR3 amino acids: CASSWGGANNYGYTF. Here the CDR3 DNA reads TGTGCCAGCAGTTGGGGGGGAGCGAATAACTATGGCTACACCTTC.

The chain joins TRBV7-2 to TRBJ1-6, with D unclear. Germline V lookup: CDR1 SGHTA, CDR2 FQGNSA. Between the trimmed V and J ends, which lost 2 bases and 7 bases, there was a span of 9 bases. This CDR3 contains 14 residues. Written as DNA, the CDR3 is TGTGCCAGCAGCTTACGAGGGAACAATTCACCCCTCCACTTT. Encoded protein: CASSLRGNNSPLHF.

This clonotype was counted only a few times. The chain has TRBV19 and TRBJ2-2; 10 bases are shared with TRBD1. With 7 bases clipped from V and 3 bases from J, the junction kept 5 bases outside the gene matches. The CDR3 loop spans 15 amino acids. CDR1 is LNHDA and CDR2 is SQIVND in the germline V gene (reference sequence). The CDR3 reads CASTRQGAHTGELFF. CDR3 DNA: TGTGCCAGTACTCGACAGGGGGCTCACACCGGGGAGCTGTTTTTT.

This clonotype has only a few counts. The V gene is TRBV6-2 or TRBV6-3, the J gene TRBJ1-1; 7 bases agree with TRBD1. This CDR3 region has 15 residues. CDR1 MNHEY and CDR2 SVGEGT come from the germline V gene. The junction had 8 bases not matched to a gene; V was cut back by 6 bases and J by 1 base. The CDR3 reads CASSPPGQSNTEAFF. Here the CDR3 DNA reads TGTGCCAGCAGCCCCCCGGGACAGTCGAACACTGAAGCTTTCTTT.

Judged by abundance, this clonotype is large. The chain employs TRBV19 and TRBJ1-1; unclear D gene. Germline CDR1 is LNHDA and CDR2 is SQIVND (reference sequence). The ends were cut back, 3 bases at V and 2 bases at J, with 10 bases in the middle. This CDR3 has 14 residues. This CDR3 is CASSMVAPNTEAFF. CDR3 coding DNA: TGTGCCAGTAGTATGGTAGCCCCTAACACTGAAGCTTTCTTT.

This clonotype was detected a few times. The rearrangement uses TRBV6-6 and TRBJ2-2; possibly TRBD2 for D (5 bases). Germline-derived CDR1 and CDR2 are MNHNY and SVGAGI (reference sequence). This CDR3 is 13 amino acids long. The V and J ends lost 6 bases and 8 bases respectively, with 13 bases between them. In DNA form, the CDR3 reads TGTGCCAGCAGGTCTAGGGAGCGGGGGGAGCTGTTTTTT. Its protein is CASRSRERGELFF.

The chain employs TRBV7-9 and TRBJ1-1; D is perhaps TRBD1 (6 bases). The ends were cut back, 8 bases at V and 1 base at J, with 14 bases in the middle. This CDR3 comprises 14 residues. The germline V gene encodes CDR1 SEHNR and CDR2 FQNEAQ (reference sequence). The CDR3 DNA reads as TGTGCCAGCGGCCGGGGGGGCCGGAACACTGAAGCTTTCTTT. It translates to CASGRGGRNTEAFF. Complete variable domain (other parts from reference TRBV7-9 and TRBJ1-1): DTGVSQNPRHKITKRGQNVTFRCDPISEHNRLYWYRQTLGQGPEFLTYFQNEAQLEKSRLLSDRFSAERPKGSFSTLEIQRTEQGDSAMYLCASGRGGRNTEAFFGQGTRLTVV.

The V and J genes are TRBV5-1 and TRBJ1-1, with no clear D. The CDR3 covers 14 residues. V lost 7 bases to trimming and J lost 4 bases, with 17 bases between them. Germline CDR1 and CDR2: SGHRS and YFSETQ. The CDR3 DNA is TGCGCCAGCCGTCACGCCATGCAAACCACTGAAGCTTTCTTT. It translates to CASRHAMQTTEAFF.